The subject of this entry is one TCR beta chain. Its antigen is not known. The entry originates in a study of chemoradiotherapy in HPV16-positive cancers. Data came from immunoSEQ multiplex PCR; TCRdb stores just in-frame clones and leaves some out. The table lists 20,000 or so clones, about four fifths of them singletons. The CDR3 extends over 14 amino acids. Germline V CDR1 and CDR2: MDHEN, SYDVKM. V lost 5 bases to trimming and J lost 3 bases, with 13 bases between them. Study-level findings and limits: During treatment, candidate HPV-specific clones and E7-related motifs expanded in tumor.

This TCR came from a human donor with HPV-associated anogenital cancer. The sequences come from blood, collected from a patient who underwent chemoradiotherapy. The rearrangement joins TRBV28 to TRBJ1-2; possibly TRBD1 for D (5 bases). The chain's CDR3 is CASSPGIDDYGYTF. The CDR3 region has the DNA TGTGCCAGCAGTCCAGGGATTGACGACTATGGCTACACCTTC.